This entry describes one TCR beta chain. The record originates from a study of cytomegalovirus exposure and HLA in healthy donors. The length of the CDR3 is 15 residues. The V gene's germline CDR1 is SQVTM and CDR2 ANQGSEA. Between the trimmed V and J ends, which lost 3 bases and 3 bases, there was a span of 17 bases. Use of 60 Vbeta and 13 Jbeta primers characterized the PCR. Clones were sequenced by immunoSEQ multiplex PCR, and TCRdb holds only the in-frame ones, with some missing. This table has over 50,000 clones, around 80% appearing once. The TCR was taken from a middle-aged man in good health and CMV-seropositive. The rearrangement uses TRBV29-1 and TRBJ1-2; D remains unclear. Sequences were obtained from PBMCs. As DNA, the CDR3 is TGCAGCGTTGATGATCCCGTGGCGGTGGACTATGGCTACACCTTC. It specifies CSVDDPVAVDYGYTF.